The text below deals with one T cell receptor (beta chain). These data come from a study of blood T cell repertoires in COVID-19. Study-level background: Sites in the United States, Italy and Spain provided acute and convalescent COVID-19 samples. From T cells, B-cell-depleted T cells, or PBMCs came the material, which was cDNA or gDNA.

In the authors' methods: Estimation of nucleated cell counts relied on the amplification of reference gene primers. Produced via immunoSEQ multiplex PCR; TCRdb's table is partial and in-frame only. The DNA gave D and trimming, while V, J and clone size come from that table. The sample contains 60,000 to 90,000 clones, more than 65% of which appear only once. There are 12 residues in the CDR3. Germline lookup yields CDR1 MNHEY and CDR2 SVGEGT. V gave up 5 bases and J gave up 2 bases, with 6 bases separating them. The chain is built from TRBV6-2 or TRBV6-3 and TRBJ2-5; possible D gene TRBD1, 5 bases. The sample comprised peripheral blood. The TCR comes from a woman aged 50 to 60 with acute or convalescent COVID-19. The CDR3 coding sequence is TGTGCCAGCAGTGACAGTCAAGAGACCCAGTACTTC. Protein sequence: CASSDSQETQYF.